The source of this T cell receptor beta chain is a study of cytomegalovirus exposure and HLA in healthy donors. Study-level results: The classifier reportedly diagnosed cytomegalovirus status with high specificity and sensitivity. Rarity marked most TCR sequences, yet some public TCRs occurred in many donors. More clonal expansion characterized HLA-associated TCR beta chains than equally common others in a later analysis. Cytomegalovirus association was listed for roughly 160 TCR beta chains.

Germline values: CDR1 WSHSY, CDR2 SAAADI. CDR3 length equals 14 residues. V lost 7 bases to trimming and J lost 6 bases, with 13 bases between them. PCR involved 60 Vbeta and 13 Jbeta primers. Sequenced by immunoSEQ multiplex PCR; TCRdb stores in-frame clones only, minus some. The sample contains fewer than 150,000 clones, around 76% of which appear only once. As for this clone: Its target is not known.

Sequencing was performed on PBMCs. V and J are TRBV10-2 and TRBJ1-6; weak D call: TRBD1 (5 bases). This TCR was recovered from a man in his fifties or sixties in good health and CMV-seropositive. CDR3 sequence (DNA): TGCGCCAGCACGGTGGGAAGGGGTAATTCACCCCTCCACTTT. Translation gives CASTVGRGNSPLHF.